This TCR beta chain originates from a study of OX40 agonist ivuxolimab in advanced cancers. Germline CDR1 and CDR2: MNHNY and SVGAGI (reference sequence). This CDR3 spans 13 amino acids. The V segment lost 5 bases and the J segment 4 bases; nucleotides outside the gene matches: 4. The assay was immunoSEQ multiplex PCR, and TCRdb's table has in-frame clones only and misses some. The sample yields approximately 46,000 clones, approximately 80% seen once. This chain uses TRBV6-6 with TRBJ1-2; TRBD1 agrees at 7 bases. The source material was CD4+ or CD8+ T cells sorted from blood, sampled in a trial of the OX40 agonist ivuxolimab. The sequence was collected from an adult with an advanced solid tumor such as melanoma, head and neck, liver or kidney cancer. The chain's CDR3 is CASSTGTVYGYTF. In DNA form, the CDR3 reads TGTGCCAGCAGTACTGGGACAGTCTATGGCTACACCTTC.